Included here is one T cell receptor beta chain sequence, with context. What antigen it recognizes has not been identified. Base quality data are lacking; no much larger clone is found one base away. At the DNA level, this CDR3 is encoded by other sequences in the same sample as well. The record originates from a study of blood T cell repertoires in COVID-19 (dated by TCRdb to the early 2020s). Concerning the study at large: Collaborator samples came from the United States, Italy and Spain and covered acute and convalescent phases of COVID-19. The prospective study material was composed of cDNA or gDNA derived from T cells, B-cell-depleted T cells, or PBMCs. Subjects who had been exposed to COVID-19, were actively infected with it, or had recovered from it provided the deeply sampled blood TCRbeta repertoires that made up the dataset. A freely available public database, intended as a resource for researchers studying the immune response to SARS-CoV-2, is where the repertoires were released. The samples were drawn from the first 160 participants of the ongoing ImmuneRACE study and from 950 to 1,500 subjects provided by 6 global collaborators. Sample metadata almost always included a de-identified subject ID, COVID-19 status, age in years and sex. Where available, HLA class I and class II types were taken from metadata supplied by the sample provider and were not determined by assay-based typing. General findings and caveats noted by the study authors: The quantity of clinical and demographic metadata differed by source and by participant and was supplied without curation.

TCRbeta CDR3 regions were amplified from genomic DNA using the immunoSEQ Assay, a bias-controlled multiplex PCR. Per the original workflow: Within the assay, amplification of reference gene primers was used to estimate how many nucleated cells each sample contained. To quantify the absolute abundance of each unique TCRbeta CDR3 rearrangement, sequence reads were collapsed and filtered. For each sample, productive Simpson clonality was calculated as the square root of Simpson's diversity index over productive rearrangements. TCRdb's version of the immuneACCESS table is confined to in-frame rearrangements and falls short of the full clone set. An unresolved V gene accounts for under half of the shortfall where checked; the remainder is of unknown origin. V and J calls and clone size are those listed in that table; D and trimming were worked out from the DNA. Counted in this sample were approximately 280,000 clones; roughly 84% of them appeared once. More than 1.1% of the sample is taken by the ten largest.

One collaborating source in Seattle enrolled patients during active infection and followed them longitudinally through the course of disease. The collaborating institutions used their own protocols to collect whole blood in K2EDTA tubes. Collaborator samples were shipped for TCRbeta analysis as frozen whole blood, isolated PBMCs, or DNA extracted from either sample type. Measured from the cysteine to the phenylalanine, the CDR3 is 11 residues long. The kept DNA is CDR3 alone, 33 bases in frame from the first base. Via the germline V gene, CDR1 is ENHRY and CDR2 SYGVKD. Clipping removes 4 bases from V and 11 bases from J, with 4 as the unmatched junction base count.

The TCR comes from a human donor with COVID-19, enrolled during active disease. The donor label of this sample is uncertain. Source material: peripheral blood. The V and J genes are TRBV10-3 and TRBJ1-1, and 7 junction bases match TRBD1. At the DNA level, the sequence is TGTGCCATCAGTGGGGACAGCGAGGCTTTCTTT. Its translation reads: CAISGDSEAFF.